The present TCR beta chain was sequenced within a study of tumor and adjacent non-tumor tissue in lung cancer. The study's findings and limits: Top 100 clones took a larger repertoire share in normal lung.

Three rounds of nested PCR, following a modified ARM-PCR protocol, produced the TCRbeta library. Each CDR3 protein gets one entry after TCRdb re-called the multiplex PCR reads with MiXCR. The sample has over 100,000 distinct CDR3 sequences; about 61% are singletons. This sample's RNA came from whole unsorted tissue. Distant lung tissue was collected more than 3 cm away from the tumor edge. As to this clonotype: The antigen is unknown.

The material sequenced was distant non-tumor lung tissue. This receptor was obtained from a man in his 60s with non-small cell lung cancer.

The CDR3 DNA sequence: TGCGCCAGCAGGGATGTGGGGGGCGGCGATGAGCAGTTCTTC. Residues: CASRDVGGGDEQFF. The gene calls are TRBV5-1 and TRBJ2-1; TRBD1 or TRBD2 may be the D gene (6 bases each). Trimming removed 5 bases from V and 8 bases from J, with 17 bases in between. CDR1 is SGHRS, CDR2 YFSETQ, per germline. This CDR3 has 14 amino acids.